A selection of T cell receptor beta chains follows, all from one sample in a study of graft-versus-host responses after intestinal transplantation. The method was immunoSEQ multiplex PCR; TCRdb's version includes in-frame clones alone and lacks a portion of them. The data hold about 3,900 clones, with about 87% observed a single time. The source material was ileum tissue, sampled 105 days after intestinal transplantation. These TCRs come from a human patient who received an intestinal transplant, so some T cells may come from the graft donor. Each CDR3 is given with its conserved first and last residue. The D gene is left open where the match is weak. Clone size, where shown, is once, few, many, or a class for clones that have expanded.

CDR3 DNA: TGTGCCAGCAGTTACAAGGTAGCGGGGGGCTATGAGCAGTTCTTC
CDR3 protein: CASSYKVAGGYEQFF
clone size: NA
D gene: TRBD2
V gene: TRBV6-5
J gene: TRBJ2-1

CDR3 DNA: TGTGCCAGCAGTGAAGGTCTCTATGGCTACACCTTC
CDR3 protein: CASSEGLYGYTF
clone size: once
D gene: NA
V gene: TRBV25-1
J gene: TRBJ1-2

CDR3 DNA: TGTGCCAGCAGCCCGTCAGGGGAGACCCAGTACTTC
CDR3 protein: CASSPSGETQYF
clone size: NA
D gene: NA
V gene: TRBV7-2
J gene: TRBJ2-5

CDR3 DNA: TGTGCCAGCAGCTTAATCCAGCCTGGCTACACCTTC
CDR3 protein: CASSLIQPGYTF
clone size: NA
D gene: NA
V gene: TRBV7-9
J gene: TRBJ1-2

CDR3 DNA: TGTGCCAGCAGCCAAGATCCCGGGACAGGGGTGGAGACCCAGTACTTC
CDR3 protein: CASSQDPGTGVETQYF
clone size: once
D gene: TRBD1
V gene: TRBV4-2
J gene: TRBJ2-5

CDR3 DNA: TGCGCCAGCAGCTCTCAGGGGACGGTCAATTCACCCCTCCACTTT
CDR3 protein: CASSSQGTVNSPLHF
clone size: NA
D gene: NA
V gene: TRBV5-1
J gene: TRBJ1-6

CDR3 DNA: TGTGCCAGCAGCTTAACTCGCGGGAGCAATGAGCAGTTCTTC
CDR3 protein: CASSLTRGSNEQFF
clone size: NA
D gene: TRBD2
V gene: TRBV7-3
J gene: TRBJ2-1

CDR3 DNA: TGTGCCAGCAGTTTAAACCCCTGGACTACTAACACCGGGGAGCTGTTTTTT
CDR3 protein: CASSLNPWTTNTGELFF
clone size: NA
D gene: NA
V gene: TRBV27
J gene: TRBJ2-2

CDR3 DNA: TGTGCCAGCAGTCCATCGCCCTACGAGCAGTACTTC
CDR3 protein: CASSPSPYEQYF
clone size: NA
D gene: NA
V gene: TRBV7-9
J gene: TRBJ2-7

CDR3 DNA: TGTGCCAGCAGCTTAACTGGGAGCAAGGAGACCCAGTACTTC
CDR3 protein: CASSLTGSKETQYF
clone size: few
D gene: NA
V gene: TRBV11-2
J gene: TRBJ2-5

CDR3 DNA: TGTGCCAGCAGCTTAGCGCCCAATGAGCAGTTCTTC
CDR3 protein: CASSLAPNEQFF
clone size: once
D gene: NA
V gene: TRBV7-8
J gene: TRBJ2-1

CDR3 DNA: TGTGCCAGCAGGACAGGGAGCGGGAGCTCCTACGAGCAGTACTTC
CDR3 protein: CASRTGSGSSYEQYF
clone size: NA
D gene: NA
V gene: TRBV6-6
J gene: TRBJ2-7

CDR3 DNA: TGTGCCAGCAGCTTAAGAGCGAACACTGAAGCTTTCTTT
CDR3 protein: CASSLRANTEAFF
clone size: NA
D gene: NA
V gene: TRBV11-2
J gene: TRBJ1-1

CDR3 DNA: TGCGCCAGCAGCTTGACAGGGTTTTACGAGCAGTACTTC
CDR3 protein: CASSLTGFYEQYF
clone size: NA
D gene: NA
V gene: TRBV5-1
J gene: TRBJ2-7

CDR3 DNA: TGTGCCAGCAGTGCGGGACTAGCGGGAGCAGATACGCAGTATTTT
CDR3 protein: CASSAGLAGADTQYF
clone size: NA
D gene: TRBD2
V gene: TRBV25-1
J gene: TRBJ2-3

CDR3 DNA: TGTGCCAGCAGCAAGACTAGCGGGGGGGCCTACGAGCAGTACTTC
CDR3 protein: CASSKTSGGAYEQYF
clone size: NA
D gene: TRBD2
V gene: TRBV7-2
J gene: TRBJ2-7

CDR3 DNA: TGTGCCAGCAGCTTAAAAGGGGCGCGAAATGAGCAGTTCTTC
CDR3 protein: CASSLKGARNEQFF
clone size: NA
D gene: NA
V gene: TRBV13
J gene: TRBJ2-1

CDR3 DNA: TGTGCCAGCAGTTACTCGATTTACTCGGGGAATGAGCAGTTCTTC
CDR3 protein: CASSYSIYSGNEQFF
clone size: NA
D gene: NA
V gene: TRBV6-5
J gene: TRBJ2-1

CDR3 DNA: TGCGCCAGCAGCCCGCCATCCGGGACAGGGGGGCCAGCGGGAGTCTCGGGGGAGCAGTACTTC
CDR3 protein: CASSPPSGTGGPAGVSGEQYF
clone size: NA
D gene: TRBD1
V gene: TRBV5-1
J gene: TRBJ2-7

CDR3 DNA: TGTGCCAGCAGCCAAGATGGGGGGGCTCCGTCCTACGAGCAGTACTTC
CDR3 protein: CASSQDGGAPSYEQYF
clone size: NA
D gene: NA
V gene: TRBV4-1
J gene: TRBJ2-7

CDR3 DNA: TGTGCCAGCAGTTATGGACAGGAGAATCAGCCCCAGCATTTT
CDR3 protein: CASSYGQENQPQHF
clone size: NA
D gene: TRBD1
V gene: TRBV6-1
J gene: TRBJ1-5

CDR3 DNA: TGTGCCACCCGGAGGTCGCGTGAAAAACTGTTTTTT
CDR3 protein: CATRRSREKLFF
clone size: NA
D gene: NA
V gene: TRBV2
J gene: TRBJ1-4

CDR3 DNA: TGTGCCAGCAGCGGACTAGCAGGCCACAATGAGCAGTTCTTC
CDR3 protein: CASSGLAGHNEQFF
clone size: NA
D gene: TRBD2
V gene: TRBV6-5
J gene: TRBJ2-1

CDR3 DNA: TGTGCCAGCAGTTTATCGTTGGGTGTAGGAGAGACCCAGTACTTC
CDR3 protein: CASSLSLGVGETQYF
clone size: NA
D gene: NA
V gene: TRBV27
J gene: TRBJ2-5

CDR3 DNA: TGTGCCAGCAGTGAGGCCCTGGACTGGTTGGGTTATCTTCAAGAGACCCAGTACTTC
CDR3 protein: CASSEALDWLGYLQETQYF
clone size: NA
D gene: NA
V gene: TRBV6-4
J gene: TRBJ2-5

CDR3 DNA: TGTGCCAGTAGTATGACCAACAGGGGGTCTGGGGCCAACGTCCTGACTTTC
CDR3 protein: CASSMTNRGSGANVLTF
clone size: NA
D gene: TRBD1
V gene: TRBV19
J gene: TRBJ2-6

CDR3 DNA: TGTGCCAGCAGCTTAGACGACTTGGTCAAAAACATTCAGTACTTC
CDR3 protein: CASSLDDLVKNIQYF
clone size: few
D gene: NA
V gene: TRBV11-2
J gene: TRBJ2-4

CDR3 DNA: TGTGCGAGCGGCAGGGGAACTGAAGCTTTCTTT
CDR3 protein: CASGRGTEAFF
clone size: NA
D gene: NA
V gene: TRBV6-1
J gene: TRBJ1-1

CDR3 DNA: TGTGCCAGCAGTGGACAGAGCTCCTACGAGCAGTACTTC
CDR3 protein: CASSGQSSYEQYF
clone size: NA
D gene: NA
V gene: TRBV25-1
J gene: TRBJ2-7

CDR3 DNA: TGTGCCAGCAGTGAAGACTCCCTACCTTACAAGTACAATGAGCAGTTCTTC
CDR3 protein: CASSEDSLPYKYNEQFF
clone size: NA
D gene: NA
V gene: TRBV25-1
J gene: TRBJ2-1

CDR3 DNA: TGCGCCAGCAGCCAAGACTGGGGGGAAAAACTGTTTTTT
CDR3 protein: CASSQDWGEKLFF
clone size: NA
D gene: NA
V gene: TRBV4-3
J gene: TRBJ1-4

CDR3 DNA: TGCGCCAGCAGCTTGGCCAAGAGGACTGAAGCTTTCTTT
CDR3 protein: CASSLAKRTEAFF
clone size: once
D gene: NA
V gene: TRBV5-1
J gene: TRBJ1-1

CDR3 DNA: TGTGCCAGCAGTGAGGACAGCACAGATACGCAGTATTTT
CDR3 protein: CASSEDSTDTQYF
clone size: NA
D gene: NA
V gene: TRBV25-1
J gene: TRBJ2-3

CDR3 DNA: TGTGCCAGCAGGTTGGACTACAACACCGGGGAGCTGTTTTTT
CDR3 protein: CASRLDYNTGELFF
clone size: NA
D gene: NA
V gene: TRBV6-1
J gene: TRBJ2-2

CDR3 DNA: TGTGCCAGCAGTGAGCGGGAGGAGACCCAGTACTTC
CDR3 protein: CASSEREETQYF
clone size: NA
D gene: TRBD2
V gene: TRBV25-1
J gene: TRBJ2-5

CDR3 DNA: TGCGCCAGCAGCATTAACCGGGGGCCCACAGATACGCAGTATTTT
CDR3 protein: CASSINRGPTDTQYF
clone size: NA
D gene: NA
V gene: TRBV4-3
J gene: TRBJ2-3

CDR3 DNA: TGTGCCAGCACAGAGGGGACAGGTGCCCCCTACGAGCAGTACTTC
CDR3 protein: CASTEGTGAPYEQYF
clone size: NA
D gene: NA
V gene: TRBV21-1
J gene: TRBJ2-7